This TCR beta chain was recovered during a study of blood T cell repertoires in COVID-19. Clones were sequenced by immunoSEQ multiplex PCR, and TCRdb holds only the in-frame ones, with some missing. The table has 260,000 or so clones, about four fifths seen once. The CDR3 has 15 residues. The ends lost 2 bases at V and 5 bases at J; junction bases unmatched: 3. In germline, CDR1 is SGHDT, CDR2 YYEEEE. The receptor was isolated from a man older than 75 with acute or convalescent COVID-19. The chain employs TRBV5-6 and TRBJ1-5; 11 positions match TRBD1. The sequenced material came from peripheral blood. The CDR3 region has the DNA TGTGCCAGCAGCTTTGGACAGGGGGCTTATCAGCCCCAGCATTTT. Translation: CASSFGQGAYQPQHF.